This TCR beta chain was recovered during a study of T cells after yellow fever vaccination. About the research overall: Fractions of limited cellularity were prepared by means of SMART-Seq v4 Ultra Low Input. General observations from the study: Abundant contaminating clonotypes from the bulk population could appear in FACS-sorted repertoires.

They built TCR cDNA with 5'RACE template switching, a step that put in a universal primer site and UMIs. TCRdb passed the 5' RACE reads through MiXCR, listing each CDR3 protein once. The sample lists 300,000 to 350,000 distinct CDR3 sequences, almost 4% occurring once. This CDR3 has 13 residues. Trimming cost V 4 bases and J 10 bases, with 16 bases left between them. The germline gives CDR1 SGHTA, CDR2 FQGNSA. This clonotype was found a few times. As yet, its antigen is unknown. The material sequenced was PBMCs, taken 5 days after the yellow fever booster vaccination. V and J are TRBV7-2 and TRBJ1-2; no definite D call. This clonotype originated in a man between 18 and 35 years old who received the YFV17D yellow fever vaccine. The CDR3: CASSSYTGDDYTF. CDR3 DNA: TGTGCCAGCAGCTCCTACACTGGGGATGACTACACCTTC.